Below are 14 T cell receptor beta chains sequenced from a single sample in a study of blood T cell repertoires in COVID-19. Assay used: immunoSEQ multiplex PCR; TCRdb lists only in-frame clones, some missing. The sample lists around 200,000 clones, 84% occurring once. Material: peripheral blood. The receptor source for this set is a human donor in a cohort sampled during active COVID-19.

The DNA for the CDR3 is TGTGCCAGCTCACCACTGGCCAGGGAAATCGCAACTAATGAAAAACTGTTTTTT. Residues: CASSPLAREIATNEKLFF. The gene calls are TRBV18 and TRBJ1-4; the D gene is possibly TRBD1 (5 bases). The CDR3 runs 18 residues. CDR1 and CDR2 from the germline V gene are KGHSH and LQKENI. Trimming pared 1 base from V and 0 bases from J, leaving 15 bases between. Complete variable domain (other parts from reference TRBV18 and TRBJ1-4): NAGVMQNPRHLVRRRGQEARLRCSPMKGHSHVYWYRQLPEEGLKFMVYLQKENIIDESGMPKERFSAEFPKEGPSILRIQQVVRGDSAAYFCASSPLAREIATNEKLFFGSGTQLSVL.

This chain links TRBV7-9 with TRBJ2-6; D is possibly TRBD2 (6 bases). The CDR3 consists of 18 residues. Germline V CDR1 and CDR2: SEHNR, FQNEAQ (reference sequence). V was shortened by 6 bases and J by 0 bases, with 18 bases between the two germline ends. CDR3 sequence: CASRLLEGISSGANVLTF. The CDR3 region has the DNA TGTGCCAGCAGACTCTTGGAGGGGATATCCTCTGGGGCCAACGTCCTGACTTTC.

This clone has just one count. This chain connects TRBV29-1 to TRBJ1-2; tentatively, D is TRBD1 (6 bases). V was cut by 7 bases and J by 9 bases, with 21 bases left in between. Germline V gene data show CDR1 as SQVTM and CDR2 as ANQGSEA. This CDR3 spans 13 amino acids. CDR3 nucleotide sequence: TGCAGCGCTGATTCAAGGGAGGGGGAGCGCTACACCTTC. It translates to CSADSREGERYTF.

The chain joins TRBV2 to TRBJ1-2, with 8 bases that match TRBD1. The V and J ends lost 2 bases and 11 bases, in that order; junction bases with no gene match: 7. The CDR3 spans 13 residues. Germline V gene sequence: CDR1 SNHLY, CDR2 FYNNEI. In DNA, the CDR3 is TGTGCCAGCAGTGAATTTGGGACAGGCGAATACACCTTC. Translated, it gives CASSEFGTGEYTF.

The rearrangement joins TRBV9 to TRBJ1-2, with D unresolved. The V end was cut by 3 bases, the J end by 3 bases, with 15 bases between. The CDR3 length is 15 residues. CDR1 is SGDLS and CDR2 is YYNGEE in the germline V gene. CDR3 residues: CASSERTGMHYGYTF. The DNA for the CDR3 is TGTGCCAGCAGCGAGAGGACGGGGATGCACTATGGCTACACCTTC.

The V and J genes are TRBV7-2 and TRBJ2-1; D is possibly TRBD1 (6 bases). The CDR3 runs to 14 residues. Deletions cut 3 bases from V and 4 bases from J, with 10 bases between. CDR1 is SGHTA and CDR2 is FQGNSA in the germline V gene. The CDR3 DNA reads TGTGCCAGCAGCTTTGACAGGCGTTACAATGAGCAGTTCTTC. This sequence encodes CASSFDRRYNEQFF.

The gene calls are TRBV5-4 and TRBJ1-5; D is uncertain. This CDR3 is built from 18 residues. Germline V gene sequence: CDR1 SGHNT, CDR2 YYREEE (reference sequence). The V and J ends lost 4 bases and 9 bases respectively, with 29 bases between them. The chain's CDR3 is CASSLSFGFGQRSGPQHF. CDR3 DNA sequence: TGTGCCAGCAGCCTTTCTTTCGGATTTGGGCAGAGATCAGGGCCCCAGCATTTT.

The rearrangement links TRBV6-6 to TRBJ2-2; 7 nucleotides line up with TRBD1. Trimming removed 6 bases from V and 8 bases from J; junction bases left unmatched: 6. Germline V gives CDR1 MNHNY, CDR2 SVGAGI (reference sequence). This CDR3 contains 13 residues. In DNA, the CDR3 is TGTGCCAGCAGCACAGGGGCTGGGGGGGAGCTGTTTTTT. Protein sequence: CASSTGAGGELFF.

The chain has TRBV5-4 and TRBJ2-4; the D is unclear. Per germline, CDR1 SGHNT and CDR2 YYREEE (reference sequence). CDR3 size: 14 residues. Trimming took 0 bases from V and 7 from J, leaving 11 bases between them. The CDR3 region has the DNA TGTGCCAGCAGCTTGGATAACCGTCGGAACATTCAGTACTTC. This sequence encodes CASSLDNRRNIQYF.

This chain links TRBV18 with TRBJ1-6; 7 bases fit TRBD1. V trimming: 4 bases; J trimming: 4 bases; junction bases outside the gene matches: 13. The CDR3 contains 18 residues. Per germline, CDR1 KGHSH and CDR2 LQKENI. The DNA for the CDR3 is TGTGCCAGCTCACTTGAGGCCCTGGACAGGACATATAATTCACCCCTCCACTTT. Residues: CASSLEALDRTYNSPLHF.

This clone has just a few counts. The chain has TRBV10-1 and TRBJ1-1, with D maybe TRBD1 (6 bases). The germline gives CDR1 WNHNN, CDR2 SYGVQD (reference sequence). V lost 0 bases to trimming and J lost 2 bases, with 10 bases between them. The CDR3 runs 15 residues. This chain's CDR3 is CASSESVGTNTEAFF. Written as DNA, the CDR3 is TGCGCCAGCAGTGAGTCGGTAGGGACAAACACTGAAGCTTTCTTT.

This CDR3 reads CASAILKTGTGANTGELFF. In nucleotides, the CDR3 is TGTGCCAGCGCTATATTAAAGACCGGGACAGGGGCGAACACCGGGGAGCTGTTTTTT. The gene calls are TRBV2 and TRBJ2-2; 10 nucleotides agree with TRBD1. Losses at the gene ends were 8 bases for V and 0 bases for J; bases not matched to a gene: 15. This CDR3 contains 19 residues. Germline lookup yields CDR1 SNHLY and CDR2 FYNNEI.

The chain carries TRBV7-8 and TRBJ2-7; 10 nucleotides match TRBD2. This CDR3 has 14 amino acids. From germline, CDR1 is SGHVS and CDR2 FQNEAQ. V trimming: 6 bases; J trimming: 7 bases; junction bases outside the gene matches: 9. The CDR3 DNA follows: TGTGCCAGCAGAAAAATAGCGGGGGGTTGGGAGCAGTACTTC. Translation: CASRKIAGGWEQYF.

This clone was picked up one time. This CDR3 is CASSYPPGDDSYEQYF. As DNA, the CDR3 is TGTGCCAGCAGTTACCCCCCGGGGGACGATTCCTACGAGCAGTACTTC. The chain couples TRBV6-2 or TRBV6-3 to TRBJ2-7, with D perhaps matching TRBD2 (6 bases). This CDR3 region has 16 residues. V was shortened by 2 bases and J by 1 base, with 15 bases between the two germline ends. Germline V gene lookup returns CDR1 MNHEY and CDR2 SVGEGT.